This TCR beta chain was observed in a study of cytomegalovirus exposure and HLA in healthy donors. PCR primers comprised 60 Vbeta and 13 Jbeta primers. Sequencing used immunoSEQ multiplex PCR; TCRdb keeps in-frame clones, though not all of them. The table has about 160,000 clones, around 80% seen once. This receptor was obtained from a female donor in good health and CMV-seronegative. The source material was PBMCs.

The CDR3 loop is CASSEWQGAGRETQYF. CDR3 bases: TGTGCCAGCAGTGAATGGCAGGGGGCAGGTCGAGAGACCCAGTACTTC. The chain uses TRBV25-1 and TRBJ2-5; TRBD1 aligns across 8 bases. This CDR3 is built from 16 residues. J gave up 4 bases and V 1 base, and 8 bases lay outside the gene matches. CDR1 MGHDK and CDR2 SYGVNS come from the germline V gene.